This T cell receptor (beta chain) was identified in a study of human T cells and chemical hapten exposure. Study outcomes and limitations: After DPC sensitization, TCRs above 1 in 1000 frequency showed no change. Donor immune responses may differ from healthy people's, since all donors had alopecia.

Time point meaning: patch test 3, about 24 weeks after DPC sensitization. Treatment meaning: therapeutic diphenylcyclopropenone sensitization with weekly scalp DPC. TCRdb redid the calling of the RACE reads with MiXCR, one entry per CDR3 protein. The sample shows about 190,000 distinct CDR3 sequences, approximately 24% of them seen only once. This CDR3 has 14 amino acids. Germline V gene sequence: CDR1 SGHVS, CDR2 FNYEAQ. V lost 2 bases and J 7 bases, leaving 15 bases between the germline ends. This clonotype was counted a single time. Antigen: not known. The sample here was whole blood, taken in connection with sensitization to the hapten diphenylcyclopropenone (DPC). The chain links TRBV7-6 to TRBJ2-7; D not resolved. The clonotype originates from a woman aged 35 to 49 with alopecia areata. Some clones in this sample may be carry-over from other donors' samples. This CDR3 is CASSLRGRPTEQYF. The DNA of the CDR3 is TGTGCCAGCAGCTTACGAGGCCGGCCTACGGAGCAGTACTTC.